The 11 T cell receptor beta chains presented below share a single source sample, sequenced in a study of T cell responses to AZD1222 COVID-19 vaccine (dated by TCRdb to about 2021). This specimen's time point label, interpreted: baseline before first vaccination. The method behind the library was the immunoSEQ multiplex PCR assay. TCRdb obtained this table from immuneACCESS and retained in-frame rearrangements with V and J assigned. These tables miss some clones; where compared with another copy, unresolved V genes account for less than half of the shortfall, and the remainder is unexplained. Present in this sample are some 100,000 clones, 80% to 90% of which were seen just once. The top ten clones comprise approximately 3.3% of the sample. The starting material was peripheral blood, obtained on day 0 of AZD1222 vaccination. All receptors come from an adult in good health.

V is TRBV9 and J is TRBJ1-6; D gene unclear. In germline, CDR1 is SGDLS, CDR2 YYNGEE. This CDR3 contains 17 residues. V shed 3 bases and J shed 2 bases, with 15 bases lying between them. In DNA, the CDR3 is TGTGCCAGCAGCGCTATGGGCCTCTTAACCTATAATTCACCCCTCCACTTT. This sequence encodes CASSAMGLLTYNSPLHF.

The chain is built from TRBV6-5 and TRBJ1-6; TRBD1 might be the D (6 bases). Between the trimmed V and J ends, which lost 7 bases and 9 bases, there was a span of 13 bases. Germline CDR1 reads MNHEY; CDR2 reads SVGAGI. This CDR3 contains 13 residues. The CDR3 sequence is CASNEGGRSPLHF. Written as DNA, the CDR3 is TGTGCCAGCAACGAGGGGGGGCGTTCACCCCTCCACTTT.

The CDR3 sequence: CASSLVDFGQERYTEAFF. DNA of the CDR3: TGTGCCAGCAGCTTAGTAGACTTCGGACAGGAGAGGTACACTGAAGCTTTCTTT. The rearrangement uses TRBV7-9 and TRBJ1-1; 7 nucleotides match TRBD1. Trimming removed 1 base from V and 3 bases from J; junction bases left unmatched: 14. CDR1 and CDR2 from the germline V gene are SEHNR and FQNEAQ (reference sequence). The CDR3 has 18 residues.

J is TRBJ2-1 and V is TRBV27; either TRBD1 or TRBD2 may fit D (5 bases each). Germline V gene sequence: CDR1 MNHEY, CDR2 SMNVEV (reference sequence). This CDR3 has 15 residues. V gave up 6 bases and J gave up 8 bases, with 20 bases separating them. CDR3 region: CASRPLSPGAHEQFF. The CDR3 region has the DNA TGTGCCAGCAGACCGCTTTCCCCCGGGGCCCATGAGCAGTTCTTC.

The table lists this clone with a count of one. The chain links TRBV5-5 to TRBJ1-2; no reliable D call. The V end was cut by 0 bases, the J end by 2 bases, with 5 bases between. CDR3 length equals 13 residues. CDR1 is SGHKS and CDR2 is YYEKEE in the germline V gene (reference sequence). The chain's CDR3 is CASSLAVNYGYTF. CDR3 bases: TGTGCCAGCAGCTTGGCTGTAAACTATGGCTACACCTTC.

The chain employs TRBV2 and TRBJ1-5, with D tentatively TRBD1 (5 bases). The CDR3 is made up of 15 amino acids. The V end was cut by 2 bases, the J end by 0 bases, with 8 bases between. Germline CDR1 reads SNHLY; CDR2 reads FYNNEI. The chain's CDR3 is CASSELGHSNQPQHF. The DNA for the CDR3 is TGTGCCAGCAGTGAACTAGGACATAGCAATCAGCCCCAGCATTTT.

In this sample, this clone turned up once. V gene TRBV29-1 combines with J gene TRBJ1-2, with D possibly TRBD1 on 6 matching bases. CDR3 length: 13 residues. Germline V gene sequence: CDR1 SQVTM, CDR2 ANQGSEA. V lost 7 bases to trimming and J lost 0 bases, with 12 bases between them. In DNA, the CDR3 is TGCAGCGCCGTGGACAGAGCTAACTATGGCTACACCTTC. Its translation: CSAVDRANYGYTF.

This chain connects TRBV7-2 to TRBJ2-3, with 10 nucleotides matching TRBD2. Germline V gene data show CDR1 as SGHTA and CDR2 as FQGNSA. CDR3 length: 16 residues. J lost 2 bases, V lost 4 bases, and 6 bases had no gene match. The DNA of the CDR3 is TGTGCCAGCAGCTGGGAGCGGGGGGGCGTCACAGATACGCAGTATTTT. The encoded protein is CASSWERGGVTDTQYF.

The chain couples TRBV18 to TRBJ1-3; D is possibly TRBD1 (6 bases). Germline V lookup: CDR1 KGHSH, CDR2 LQKENI. The CDR3 spans 14 residues. V was cut by 2 bases and J by 4 bases, with 9 bases left in between. Written as DNA, the CDR3 is TGTGCCAGCTCACCAGCAGGGGTCGGAAACACCATATATTTT. It yields the protein CASSPAGVGNTIYF.

This rearrangement joins TRBV7-8 to TRBJ2-1; 12 bases fit TRBD2. Germline V gene sequence: CDR1 SGHVS, CDR2 FQNEAQ. With V trimmed by 5 bases and J by 7 bases, 6 bases remained unmatched. This CDR3 contains 15 residues. The CDR3 loop is CASSPRLAGVNEQFF. Written as DNA, the CDR3 is TGTGCCAGCAGCCCCAGACTAGCGGGGGTGAATGAGCAGTTCTTC.

The J gene is TRBJ2-5, the V gene TRBV7-2; D is uncertain. This CDR3 is built from 17 residues. Germline-derived CDR1 and CDR2 are SGHTA and FQGNSA. Trimming stripped 1 base from V and 4 bases from J, with 19 bases between. CDR3 residues: CASSLVSFKGIGETQYF. Here the CDR3 DNA reads TGTGCCAGCAGCTTAGTAAGCTTCAAGGGAATAGGAGAGACCCAGTACTTC.